One TCR beta chain is described in this entry. This specimen belongs to a study of technical replicates of blood from several donors. Repertoires were generated with immunoSEQ multiplex PCR, while TCRdb's copy carries only in-frame clones and drops some. In the table there are about 85,000 clones, approximately 94% of which are singletons. In germline, CDR1 is LGHNA, CDR2 YNFKEQ. V gave up 0 bases and J gave up 7 bases, with 13 bases separating them. The CDR3 extends over 15 amino acids. The chain carries TRBV4-2 and TRBJ1-3; D possibly corresponds to TRBD1 (5 bases). The clonotype comes from a human donor in good health. Sequencing was performed on T cells isolated from PBMCs. The CDR3 bases are TGTGCCAGCAGCCAAGAAGGGAAAGGGGCCAACACCATATATTTT. The encoded protein is CASSQEGKGANTIYF.